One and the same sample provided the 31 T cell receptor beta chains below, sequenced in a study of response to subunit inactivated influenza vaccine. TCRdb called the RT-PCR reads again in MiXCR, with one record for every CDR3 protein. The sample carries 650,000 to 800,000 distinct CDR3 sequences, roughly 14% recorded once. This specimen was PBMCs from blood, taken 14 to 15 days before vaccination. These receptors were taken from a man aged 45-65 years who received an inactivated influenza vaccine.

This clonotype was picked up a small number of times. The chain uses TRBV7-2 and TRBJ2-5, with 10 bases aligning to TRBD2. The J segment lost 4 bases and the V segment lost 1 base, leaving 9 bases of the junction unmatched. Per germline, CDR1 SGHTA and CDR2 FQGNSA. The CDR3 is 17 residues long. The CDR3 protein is CASSLGFSGRERETQYF. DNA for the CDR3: TGTGCCAGCAGCTTAGGATTCAGCGGGAGGGAGAGAGAGACCCAGTACTTC.

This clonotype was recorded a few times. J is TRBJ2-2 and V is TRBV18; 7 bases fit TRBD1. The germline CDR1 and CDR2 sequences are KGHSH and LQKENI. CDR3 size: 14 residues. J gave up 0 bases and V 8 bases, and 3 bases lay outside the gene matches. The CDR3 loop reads CASPGTANTGELFF. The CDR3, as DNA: TGTGCCAGCCCCGGGACAGCGAACACCGGGGAGCTGTTTTTT. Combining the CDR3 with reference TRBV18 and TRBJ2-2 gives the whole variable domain NAGVMQNPRHLVRRRGQEARLRCSPMKGHSHVYWYRQLPEEGLKFMVYLQKENIIDESGMPKERFSAEFPKEGPSILRIQQVVRGDSAAYFCASPGTANTGELFFGEGSRLTVL.

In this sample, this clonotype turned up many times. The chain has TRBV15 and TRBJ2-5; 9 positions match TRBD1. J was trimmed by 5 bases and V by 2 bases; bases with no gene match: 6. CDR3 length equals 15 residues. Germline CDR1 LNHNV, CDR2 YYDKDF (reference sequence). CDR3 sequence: CATSRTGQGRETQYF. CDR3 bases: TGTGCCACCAGCAGAACAGGACAGGGGAGGGAGACCCAGTACTTC.

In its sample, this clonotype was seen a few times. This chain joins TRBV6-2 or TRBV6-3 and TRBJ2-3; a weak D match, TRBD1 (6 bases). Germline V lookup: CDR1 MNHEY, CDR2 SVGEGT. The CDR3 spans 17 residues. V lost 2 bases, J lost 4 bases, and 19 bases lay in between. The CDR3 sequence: CASSYTMGHSRPDTQYF. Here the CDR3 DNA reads TGTGCCAGCAGTTACACGATGGGACACTCCCGCCCAGATACGCAGTATTTT.

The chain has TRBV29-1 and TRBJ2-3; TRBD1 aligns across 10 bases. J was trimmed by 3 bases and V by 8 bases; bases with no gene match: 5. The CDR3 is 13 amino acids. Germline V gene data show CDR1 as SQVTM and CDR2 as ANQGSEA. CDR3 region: CSIRQGATDTQYF. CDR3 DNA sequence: TGCAGCATTCGACAGGGGGCTACAGATACGCAGTATTTT.

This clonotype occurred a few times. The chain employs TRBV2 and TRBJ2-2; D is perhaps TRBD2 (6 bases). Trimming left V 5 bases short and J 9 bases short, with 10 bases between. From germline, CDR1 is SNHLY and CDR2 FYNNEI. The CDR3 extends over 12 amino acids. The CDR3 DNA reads TGTGCCAGCAGTTCGAGCGGGCGGGAGCTGTTTTTT. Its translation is CASSSSGRELFF. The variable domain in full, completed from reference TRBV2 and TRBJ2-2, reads EPEVTQTPSHQVTQMGQEVILRCVPISNHLYFYWYRQILGQKVEFLVSFYNNEISEKSEIFDDQFSVERPDGSNFTLKIRSTKLEDSAMYFCASSSSGRELFFGEGSRLTVL.

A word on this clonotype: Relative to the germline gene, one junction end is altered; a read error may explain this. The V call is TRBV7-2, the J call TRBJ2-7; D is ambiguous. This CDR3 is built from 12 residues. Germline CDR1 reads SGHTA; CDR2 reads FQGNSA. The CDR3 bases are TGTGCCAGCAGCTTAGCCACGGGTTTGAGTTCCTTC. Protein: CASSLATGLSSF.

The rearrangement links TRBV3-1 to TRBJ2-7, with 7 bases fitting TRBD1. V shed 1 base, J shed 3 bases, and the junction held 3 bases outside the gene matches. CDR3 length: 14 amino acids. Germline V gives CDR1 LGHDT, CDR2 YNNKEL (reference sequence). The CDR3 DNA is TGTGCCAGCAGCCAAGCACAGGGGATCTACGAGCAGTACTTC. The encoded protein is CASSQAQGIYEQYF.

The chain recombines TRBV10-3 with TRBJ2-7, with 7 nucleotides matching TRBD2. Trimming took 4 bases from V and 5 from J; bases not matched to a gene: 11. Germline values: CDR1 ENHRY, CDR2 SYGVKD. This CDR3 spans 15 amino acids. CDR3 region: CAISASAGVNHEQYF. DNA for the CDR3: TGTGCCATCAGTGCATCGGCGGGAGTAAACCACGAGCAGTACTTC.

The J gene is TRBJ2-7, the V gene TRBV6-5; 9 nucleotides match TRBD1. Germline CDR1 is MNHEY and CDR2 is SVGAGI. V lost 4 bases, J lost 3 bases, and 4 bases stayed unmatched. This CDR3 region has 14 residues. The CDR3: CASSWTGEDYEQYF. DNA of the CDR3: TGTGCCAGCAGTTGGACAGGGGAGGACTACGAGCAGTACTTC.

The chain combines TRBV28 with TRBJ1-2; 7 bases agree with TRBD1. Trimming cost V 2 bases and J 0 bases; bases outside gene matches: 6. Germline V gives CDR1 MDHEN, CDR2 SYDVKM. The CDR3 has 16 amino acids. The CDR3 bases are TGTGCCAGCAGTTTACGTCGACAGGGAGCTAACTATGGCTACACCTTC. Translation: CASSLRRQGANYGYTF.

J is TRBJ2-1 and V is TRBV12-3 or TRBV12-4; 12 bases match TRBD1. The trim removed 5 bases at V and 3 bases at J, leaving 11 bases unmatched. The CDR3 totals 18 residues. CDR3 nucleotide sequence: TGTGCCAGCAGTATGCGGGACAGGGGGCTCGGACGCTACAATGAGCAGTTCTTC. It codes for CASSMRDRGLGRYNEQFF.

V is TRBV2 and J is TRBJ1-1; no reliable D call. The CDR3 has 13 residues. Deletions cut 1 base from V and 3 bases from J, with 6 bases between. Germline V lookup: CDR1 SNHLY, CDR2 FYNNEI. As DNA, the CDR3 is TGTGCCAGCAGTGAAGGTGAAGACACTGAAGCTTTCTTT. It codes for CASSEGEDTEAFF.

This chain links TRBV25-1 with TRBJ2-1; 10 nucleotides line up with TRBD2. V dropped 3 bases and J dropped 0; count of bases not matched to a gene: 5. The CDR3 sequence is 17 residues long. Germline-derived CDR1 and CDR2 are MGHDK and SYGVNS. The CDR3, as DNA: TGTGCCAGCAGTGATTACATAGCGGGGGGCTCCTACAATGAGCAGTTCTTC. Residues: CASSDYIAGGSYNEQFF.

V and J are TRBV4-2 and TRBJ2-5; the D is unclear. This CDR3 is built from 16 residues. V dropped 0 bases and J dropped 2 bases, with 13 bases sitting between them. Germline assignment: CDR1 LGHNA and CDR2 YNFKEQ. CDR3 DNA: TGTGCCAGCAGCCAAGAGCTCCGTAGAGGACAAGAGACCCAGTACTTC. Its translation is CASSQELRRGQETQYF.

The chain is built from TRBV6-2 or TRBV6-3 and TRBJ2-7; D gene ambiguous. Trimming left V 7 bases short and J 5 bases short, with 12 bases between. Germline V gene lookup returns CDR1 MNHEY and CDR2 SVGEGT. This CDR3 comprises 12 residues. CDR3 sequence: CASTDPPHEQYF. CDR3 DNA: TGTGCCAGCACCGACCCCCCCCACGAGCAGTACTTC.

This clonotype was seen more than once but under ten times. The CDR3 sequence: CASSHGQGRSPLHF. In DNA form, the CDR3 reads TGTGCCAGCAGCCACGGACAGGGAAGATCACCCCTCCACTTT. This rearrangement joins TRBV3-1 to TRBJ1-6; 8 positions agree with TRBD1. Losses at the gene ends were 3 bases for V and 10 bases for J; bases not matched to a gene: 5. CDR3 length equals 14 residues. The germline V gene has CDR1 LGHDT and CDR2 YNNKEL (reference sequence).

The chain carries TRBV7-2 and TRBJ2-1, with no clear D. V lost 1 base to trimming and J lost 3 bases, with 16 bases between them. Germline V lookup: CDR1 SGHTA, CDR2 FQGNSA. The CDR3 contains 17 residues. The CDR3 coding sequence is TGTGCCAGCAGCTTAGTTTTTTTTGGTTTGGGCTACAATGAGCAGTTCTTC. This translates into CASSLVFFGLGYNEQFF.

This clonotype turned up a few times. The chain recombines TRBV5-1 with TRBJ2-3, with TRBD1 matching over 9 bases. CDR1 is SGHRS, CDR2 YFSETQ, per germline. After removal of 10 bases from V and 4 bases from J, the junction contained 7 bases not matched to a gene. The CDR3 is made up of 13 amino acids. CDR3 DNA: TGCGCCTCACAGGGGGCTTGGGCAGATACGCAGTATTTT. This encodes CASQGAWADTQYF.

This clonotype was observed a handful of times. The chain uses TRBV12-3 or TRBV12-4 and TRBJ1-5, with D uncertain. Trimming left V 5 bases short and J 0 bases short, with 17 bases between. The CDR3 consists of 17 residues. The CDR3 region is CASSPYKELISNQPQHF. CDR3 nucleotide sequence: TGTGCCAGCAGTCCCTACAAGGAATTGATTAGCAATCAGCCCCAGCATTTT.

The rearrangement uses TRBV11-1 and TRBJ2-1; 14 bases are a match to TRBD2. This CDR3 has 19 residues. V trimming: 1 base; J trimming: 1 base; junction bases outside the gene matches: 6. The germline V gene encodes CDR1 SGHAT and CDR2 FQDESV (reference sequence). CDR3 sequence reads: CASSLGAGTSGSSYNEQFF. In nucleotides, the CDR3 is TGTGCCAGCAGCTTAGGGGCGGGGACTAGCGGGAGTTCCTACAATGAGCAGTTCTTC.

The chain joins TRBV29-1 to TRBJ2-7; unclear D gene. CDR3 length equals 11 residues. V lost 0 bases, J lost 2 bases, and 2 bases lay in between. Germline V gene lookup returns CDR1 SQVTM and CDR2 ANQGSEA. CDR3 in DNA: TGCAGCGTTGAAGATGCCTACGAGCAGTACTTC. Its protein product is CSVEDAYEQYF.

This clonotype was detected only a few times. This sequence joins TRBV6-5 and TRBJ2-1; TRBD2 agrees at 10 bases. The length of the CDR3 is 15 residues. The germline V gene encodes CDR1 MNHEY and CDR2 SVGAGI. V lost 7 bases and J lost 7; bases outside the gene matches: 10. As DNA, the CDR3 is TGTGCCAGCATTCTCTCCGGGACTAGCGATAATGAGCAGTTCTTC. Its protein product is CASILSGTSDNEQFF.

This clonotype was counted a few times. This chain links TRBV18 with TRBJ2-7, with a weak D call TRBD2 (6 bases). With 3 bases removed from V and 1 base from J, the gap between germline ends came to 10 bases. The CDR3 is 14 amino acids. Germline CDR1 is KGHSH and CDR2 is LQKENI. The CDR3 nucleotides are TGTGCCAGCTCACCGTGGGGGGAGTCCTACGAGCAGTACTTC. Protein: CASSPWGESYEQYF.

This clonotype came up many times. The CDR3: CASSLRLAGSSYEQYF. The CDR3, as DNA: TGTGCCAGCAGTCTCCGACTAGCGGGGAGCTCCTACGAGCAGTACTTC. The chain carries TRBV12-3 or TRBV12-4 and TRBJ2-7, with TRBD2 matching over 11 bases. The V gene end was trimmed by 5 bases and the J gene end by 0 bases; junction bases not matched to a gene: 6. The length of the CDR3 is 16 residues.

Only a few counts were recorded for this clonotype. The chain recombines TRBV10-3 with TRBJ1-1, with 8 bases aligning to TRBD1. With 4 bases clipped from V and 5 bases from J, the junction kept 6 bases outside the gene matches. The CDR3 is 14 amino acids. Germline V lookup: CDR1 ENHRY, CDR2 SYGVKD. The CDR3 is CAISVSTGGTEAFF. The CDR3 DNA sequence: TGTGCCATCAGTGTAAGCACAGGGGGTACTGAAGCTTTCTTT.

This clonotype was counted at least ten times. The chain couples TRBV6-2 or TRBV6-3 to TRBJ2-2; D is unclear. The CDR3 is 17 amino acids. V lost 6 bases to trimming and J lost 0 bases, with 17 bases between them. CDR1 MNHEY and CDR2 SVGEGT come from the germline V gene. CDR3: CASSRPLGGANTGELFF. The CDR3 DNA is TGTGCCAGCAGCCGACCTCTAGGTGGGGCGAACACCGGGGAGCTGTTTTTT.

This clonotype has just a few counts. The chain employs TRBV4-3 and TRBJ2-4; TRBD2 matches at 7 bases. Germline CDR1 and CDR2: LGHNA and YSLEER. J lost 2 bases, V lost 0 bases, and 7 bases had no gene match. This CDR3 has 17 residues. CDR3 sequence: CASSQDWLADTKNIQYF. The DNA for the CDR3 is TGCGCCAGCAGCCAAGATTGGCTAGCGGATACCAAAAACATTCAGTACTTC.

The CDR3 sequence: CASSQDGAYNYGYTF. The CDR3 DNA reads TGCGCCAGCAGCCAAGATGGGGCATATAACTATGGCTACACCTTC. The rearrangement links TRBV4-3 to TRBJ1-2; maybe TRBD1 (5 bases). V lost 0 bases and J 1 base, leaving 9 bases between the germline ends. Germline assignment: CDR1 LGHNA and CDR2 YSLEER. This CDR3 has 15 amino acids.

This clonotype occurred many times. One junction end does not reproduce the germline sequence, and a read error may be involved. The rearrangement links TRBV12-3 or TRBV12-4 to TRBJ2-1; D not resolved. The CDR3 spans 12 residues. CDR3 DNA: TGCGCCAGCAGCCCCGTTTACAATGAGCAGTTCTTC. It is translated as CASSPVYNEQFF.

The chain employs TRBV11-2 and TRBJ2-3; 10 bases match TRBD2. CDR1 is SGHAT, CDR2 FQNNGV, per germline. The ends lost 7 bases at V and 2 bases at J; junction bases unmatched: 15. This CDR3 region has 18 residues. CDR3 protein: CASTGGAGGGRITDTQYF. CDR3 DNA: TGTGCCAGCACCGGAGGAGCGGGAGGGGGCAGAATCACAGATACGCAGTATTTT.